This T cell receptor beta chain was captured in a study of blood T cell repertoires in COVID-19. Across the study: From T cells, B-cell-depleted T cells, or PBMCs came the material, which was cDNA or gDNA.

Clones were read by immunoSEQ multiplex PCR, and TCRdb kept only the in-frame ones, dropping some. The sample contains around 340,000 clones, more than 70% of which appear only once. This CDR3 comprises 15 residues. Germline CDR1 reads KGHSH; CDR2 reads LQKENI. J was trimmed by 8 bases and V by 3 bases; bases with no gene match: 12. This chain connects TRBV18 to TRBJ1-1; TRBD1 agrees at 7 bases. The material sequenced was peripheral blood. The TCR was taken from a man between 25 and 39 years old with active or convalescent COVID-19. CDR3 amino acids: CASSPTSRDSREAFF. In DNA form, the CDR3 reads TGTGCCAGCTCACCGACTTCCCGGGACAGTCGGGAAGCTTTCTTT.